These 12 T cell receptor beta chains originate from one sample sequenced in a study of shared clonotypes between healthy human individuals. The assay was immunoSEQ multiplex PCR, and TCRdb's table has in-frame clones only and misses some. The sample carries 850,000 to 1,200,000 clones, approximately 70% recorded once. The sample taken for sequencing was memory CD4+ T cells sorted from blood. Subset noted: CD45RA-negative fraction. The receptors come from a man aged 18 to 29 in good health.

CDR3: CAIESTTSSTDTQYF. For the CDR3, the DNA is TGTGCCATCGAATCTACGACCTCTAGCACAGATACGCAGTATTTT. The chain carries TRBV10-3 and TRBJ2-3; no clear D. CDR3 size: 15 residues. Germline V CDR1 and CDR2: ENHRY, SYGVKD. The germline V and J ends were trimmed by 8 bases and 0 bases, with 15 bases remaining between them.

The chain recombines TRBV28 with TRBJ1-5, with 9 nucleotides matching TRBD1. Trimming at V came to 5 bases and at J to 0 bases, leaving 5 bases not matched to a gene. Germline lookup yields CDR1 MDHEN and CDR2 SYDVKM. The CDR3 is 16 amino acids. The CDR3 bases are TGTGCCAGCAGTGGCGGGACAGGGTTTAGCAATCAGCCCCAGCATTTT. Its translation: CASSGGTGFSNQPQHF.

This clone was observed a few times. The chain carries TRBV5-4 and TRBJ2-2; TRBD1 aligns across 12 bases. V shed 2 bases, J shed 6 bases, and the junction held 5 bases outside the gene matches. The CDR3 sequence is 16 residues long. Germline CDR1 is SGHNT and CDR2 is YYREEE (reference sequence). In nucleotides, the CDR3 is TGTGCCAGCAGCTTTGGGGACAGGGGGCTCGCCGGGGAGCTGTTTTTT. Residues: CASSFGDRGLAGELFF.

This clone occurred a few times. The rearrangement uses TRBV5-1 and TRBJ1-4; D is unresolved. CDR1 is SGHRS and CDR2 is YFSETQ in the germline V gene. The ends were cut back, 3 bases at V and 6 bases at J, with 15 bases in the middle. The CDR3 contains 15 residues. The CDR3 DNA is TGCGCCAGCAGCTCCCTAGACGGAGGGTATGAAAAACTGTTTTTT. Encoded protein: CASSSLDGGYEKLFF.

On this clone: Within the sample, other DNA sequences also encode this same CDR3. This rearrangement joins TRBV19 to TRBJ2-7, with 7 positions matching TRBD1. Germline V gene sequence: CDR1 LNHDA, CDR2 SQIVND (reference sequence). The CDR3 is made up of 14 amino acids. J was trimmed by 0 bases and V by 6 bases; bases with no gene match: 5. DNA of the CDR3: TGTGCCAGTAGGGGGACAGTAAGCTCCTACGAGCAGTACTTC. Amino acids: CASRGTVSSYEQYF.

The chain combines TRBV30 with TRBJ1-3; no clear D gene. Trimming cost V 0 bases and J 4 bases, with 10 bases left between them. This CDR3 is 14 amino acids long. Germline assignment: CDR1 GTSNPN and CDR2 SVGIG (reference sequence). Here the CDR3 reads CAWSVWDAGNTIYF. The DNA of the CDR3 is TGTGCCTGGAGTGTATGGGATGCCGGAAACACCATATATTTT.

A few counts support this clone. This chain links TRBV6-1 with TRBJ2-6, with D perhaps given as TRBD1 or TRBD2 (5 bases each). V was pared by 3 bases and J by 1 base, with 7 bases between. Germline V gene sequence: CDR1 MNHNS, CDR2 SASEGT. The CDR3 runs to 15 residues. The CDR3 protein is CASSEGESGANVLTF. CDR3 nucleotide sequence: TGTGCCAGCAGTGAGGGGGAGTCTGGGGCCAACGTCCTGACTTTC.

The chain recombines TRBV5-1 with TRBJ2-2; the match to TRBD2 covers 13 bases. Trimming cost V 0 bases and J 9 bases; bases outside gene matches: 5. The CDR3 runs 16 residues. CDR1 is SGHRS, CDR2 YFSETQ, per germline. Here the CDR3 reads CASSLAGLAGVRELFF. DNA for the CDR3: TGCGCCAGCAGCTTGGCCGGACTAGCGGGAGTCCGGGAGCTGTTTTTT. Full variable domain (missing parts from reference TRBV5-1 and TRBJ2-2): KAGVTQTPRYLIKTRGQQVTLSCSPISGHRSVSWYQQTPGQGLQFLFEYFSETQRNKGNFPGRFSGRQFSNSRSEMNVSTLELGDSALYLCASSLAGLAGVRELFFGEGSRLTVL.

CDR3 in amino acids: CASSFHPGDAYEQYF. In DNA form, the CDR3 reads TGCGCCAGCAGCTTTCATCCGGGGGATGCCTACGAGCAGTACTTC. The chain carries TRBV5-1 and TRBJ2-7, with D perhaps matching TRBD2 (6 bases). Germline values: CDR1 SGHRS, CDR2 YFSETQ. CDR3 length equals 15 residues. V was pared by 2 bases and J by 2 bases, with 14 bases between. Full variable domain (remainder filled in from reference TRBV5-1 and TRBJ2-7): KAGVTQTPRYLIKTRGQQVTLSCSPISGHRSVSWYQQTPGQGLQFLFEYFSETQRNKGNFPGRFSGRQFSNSRSEMNVSTLELGDSALYLCASSFHPGDAYEQYFGPGTRLTVT.

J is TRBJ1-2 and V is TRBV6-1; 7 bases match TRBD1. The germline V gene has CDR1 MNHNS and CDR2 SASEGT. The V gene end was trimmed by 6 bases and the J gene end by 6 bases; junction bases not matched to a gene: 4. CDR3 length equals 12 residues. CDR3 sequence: CASSLTGNGYTF. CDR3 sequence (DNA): TGTGCCAGCAGCCTGACAGGGAATGGCTACACCTTC.

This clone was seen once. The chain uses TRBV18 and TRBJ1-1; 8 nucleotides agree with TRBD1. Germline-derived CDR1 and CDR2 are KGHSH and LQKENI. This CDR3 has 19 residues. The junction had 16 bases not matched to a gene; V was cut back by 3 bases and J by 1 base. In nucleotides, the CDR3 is TGTGCCAGCTCACCCACGACAACAACGAGGCAGGGGGCGAACACTGAAGCTTTCTTT. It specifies CASSPTTTTRQGANTEAFF.

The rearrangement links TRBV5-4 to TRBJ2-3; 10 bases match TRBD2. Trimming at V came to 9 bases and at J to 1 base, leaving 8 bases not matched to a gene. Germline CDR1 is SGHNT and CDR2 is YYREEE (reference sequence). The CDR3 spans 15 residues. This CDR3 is CATLLAGAGTDTQYF. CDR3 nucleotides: TGTGCCACCCTCCTAGCGGGAGCTGGCACAGATACGCAGTATTTT. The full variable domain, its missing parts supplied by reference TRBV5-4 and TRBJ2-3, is ETGVTQSPTHLIKTRGQQVTLRCSSQSGHNTVSWYQQALGQGPQFIFQYYREEENGRGNFPPRFSGLQFPNYSSELNVNALELDDSALYLCATLLAGAGTDTQYFGPGTRLTVL.